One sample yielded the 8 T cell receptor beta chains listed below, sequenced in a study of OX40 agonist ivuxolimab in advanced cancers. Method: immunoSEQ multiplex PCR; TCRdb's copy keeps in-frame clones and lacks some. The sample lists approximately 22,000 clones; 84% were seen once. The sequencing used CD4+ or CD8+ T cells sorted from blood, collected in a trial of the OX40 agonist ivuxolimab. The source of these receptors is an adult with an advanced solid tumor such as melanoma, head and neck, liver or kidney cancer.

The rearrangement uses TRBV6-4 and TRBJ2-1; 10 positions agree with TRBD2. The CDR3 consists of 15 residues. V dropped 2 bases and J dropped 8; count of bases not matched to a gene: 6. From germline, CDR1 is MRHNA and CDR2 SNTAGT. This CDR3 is CASSDKAGGPHEQFF. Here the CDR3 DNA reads TGTGCCAGCAGTGACAAAGCGGGAGGGCCCCATGAGCAGTTCTTC.

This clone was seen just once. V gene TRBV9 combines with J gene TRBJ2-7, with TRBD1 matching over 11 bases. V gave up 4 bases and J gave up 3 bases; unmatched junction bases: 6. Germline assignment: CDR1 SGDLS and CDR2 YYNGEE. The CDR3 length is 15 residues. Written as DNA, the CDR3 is TGTGCCAGCAGCCAAGGGACAGGGGGATTCTACGAGCAGTACTTC. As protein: CASSQGTGGFYEQYF.

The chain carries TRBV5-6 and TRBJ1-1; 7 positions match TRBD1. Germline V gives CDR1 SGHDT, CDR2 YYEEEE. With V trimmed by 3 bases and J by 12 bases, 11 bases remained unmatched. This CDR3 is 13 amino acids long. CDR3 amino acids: CASSSLIDREPFF. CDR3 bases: TGTGCCAGCAGCTCCCTTATAGACAGGGAGCCTTTCTTT. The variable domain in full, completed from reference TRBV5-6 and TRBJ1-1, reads DAGVTQSPTHLIKTRGQQVTLRCSPKSGHDTVSWYQQALGQGPQFIFQYYEEEERQRGNFPDRFSGHQFPNYSSELNVNALLLGDSALYLCASSSLIDREPFFGQGTRLTVV.

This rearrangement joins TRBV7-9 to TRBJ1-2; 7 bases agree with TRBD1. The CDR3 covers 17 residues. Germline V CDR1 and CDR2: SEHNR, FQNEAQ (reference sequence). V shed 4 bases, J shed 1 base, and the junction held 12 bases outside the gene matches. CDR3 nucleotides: TGTGCCAGCAGCTCGGGGACAGACGGACTGAATAACTATGGCTACACCTTC. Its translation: CASSSGTDGLNNYGYTF. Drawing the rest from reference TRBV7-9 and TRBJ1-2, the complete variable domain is DTGVSQNPRHKITKRGQNVTFRCDPISEHNRLYWYRQTLGQGPEFLTYFQNEAQLEKSRLLSDRFSAERPKGSFSTLEIQRTEQGDSAMYLCASSSGTDGLNNYGYTFGSGTRLTVV.

CDR3 region: CASSLRNSQETQYF. CDR3 nucleotide sequence: TGTGCCAGCAGTTTAAGGAACAGTCAAGAGACCCAGTACTTC. The genes are TRBV27 and TRBJ2-5; unclear D gene. This CDR3 region has 14 residues. Germline V CDR1 and CDR2: MNHEY, SMNVEV (reference sequence). The V end was cut by 2 bases, the J end by 2 bases, with 9 bases between.

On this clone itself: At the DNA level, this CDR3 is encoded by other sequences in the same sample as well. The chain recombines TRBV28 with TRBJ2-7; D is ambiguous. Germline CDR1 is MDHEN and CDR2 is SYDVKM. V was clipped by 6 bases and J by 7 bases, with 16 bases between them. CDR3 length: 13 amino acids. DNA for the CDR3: TGTGCCAGCAGCCATGGACGGTTCAGTGAGCAGTACTTC. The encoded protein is CASSHGRFSEQYF.

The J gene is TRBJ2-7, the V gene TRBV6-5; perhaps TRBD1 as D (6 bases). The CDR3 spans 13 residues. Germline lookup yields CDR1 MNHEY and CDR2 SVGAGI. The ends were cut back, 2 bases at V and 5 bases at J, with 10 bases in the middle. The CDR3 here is CASSYGTGNEQYF. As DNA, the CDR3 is TGTGCCAGCAGTTACGGCACAGGGAACGAGCAGTACTTC.

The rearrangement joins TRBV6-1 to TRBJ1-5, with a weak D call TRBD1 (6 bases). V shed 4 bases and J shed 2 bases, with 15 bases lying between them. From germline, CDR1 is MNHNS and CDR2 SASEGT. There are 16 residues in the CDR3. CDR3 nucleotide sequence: TGTGCCAGCAGTGCGAACAGGGTAGGGCGCAATCAGCCCCAGCATTTT. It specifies CASSANRVGRNQPQHF.